Included here is one T cell receptor (beta chain) sequence, with context. Its antigen remains unknown. The CDR3 is 13 residues long. V was cut by 0 bases and J by 6 bases, with 12 bases left in between. Germline V lookup: CDR1 GTSNPN, CDR2 SVGIG (reference sequence). The data originate from a study of early T cells in non-severe SARS-CoV-2 infection. Study as a whole: Sequencing targeted bulk RNA from unsorted whole blood, leaving chains unpaired. General observations from the study: Matching results from VDJdb favored anti-spike CD8 responses, leaving private and CD4 specificities undetected.

Researchers attached unique molecular identifiers to individual cDNA molecules. TCRdb itself ran the 5' RACE reads through MiXCR, one entry per CDR3 protein. This sample has more than 50,000 distinct CDR3 sequences, with under 15% found just once. This TCR came from an adult who was a healthcare worker with PCR-confirmed SARS-CoV-2 infection or an uninfected control (not recorded which). The material sequenced was whole blood, taken at baseline. The rearrangement joins TRBV30 to TRBJ2-7; TRBD1 is a possible D gene (5 bases). CDR3 in DNA: TGTGCCTGGAGTGTAGCCAGGGAAGGCGAGCAGTACTTC. The encoded protein is CAWSVAREGEQYF. Combining the CDR3 with reference TRBV30 and TRBJ2-7 gives the whole variable domain SQTIHQWPATLVQPVGSPLSLECTVEGTSNPNLYWYRQAAGRGLQLLFYSVGIGQISSEVPQNLSASRPQDRQFILSSKKLLLSDSGFYLCAWSVAREGEQYFGPGTRLTVT.